A selection of T cell receptor beta chains follows, all from one sample in a study of response to subunit inactivated influenza vaccine. Using its own MiXCR run on the RT-PCR reads, TCRdb lists one record per CDR3 protein. This sample has 540,000 or so distinct CDR3 sequences, with 13% found just once. The sequencing used PBMCs from blood, collected about 6 weeks after vaccination. The receptor set was obtained from a man aged 50-60 years who received an inactivated influenza vaccine. CDR3s include the opening cysteine and the closing phenylalanine or tryptophan. Not all rows give a size; the values are once, few, many and, for expanded clones, a class.

CDR3 protein | V gene | clone size
CASSIKNGTMMNTEAFF | TRBV13 | many
CASSYSWGEKETQYF | TRBV6-5 | NA
CSAPGDFVEAFF | TRBV20-1 | NA
CASSQDRATSGNTIYF | TRBV4-3 | few
CATSGPSRGYTF | TRBV24-1 | few
CATLLRESTKETQYF | TRBV15 | NA
CASSLGGGSEKLFF | TRBV12-3/TRBV12-4 | few
CASSLGPTSGRSQNEQFF | TRBV5-1 | NA
CASSLALSVGDTQYF | TRBV5-1 | NA
CATGGGGGETQYF | TRBV24-1 | NA
CASTKGQNNEKLFF | TRBV5-5 | few
CASSQDQGAGGELFF | TRBV4-2 | many
CASSFLPGPSPSTDTQYF | TRBV5-5 | many
CASSLFHQAEAFF | TRBV12-3/TRBV12-4 | many
CASSMRETQYF | TRBV5-5 | few
CASSLVHPSHEQYF | TRBV7-2 | NA
CASTQANEKLFF | TRBV2 | few
CASIPPGSKYDEQFF | TRBV7-9 | few
CSATPLQSTEAFF | TRBV20-1 | NA
CASRGAGSKNIQYF | TRBV28 | many
CASSQDWQPLHF | TRBV3-1 | many
CAHPTIFGELFF | TRBV7-9 | NA
CASSSGTSGTYEQYF | TRBV5-1 | many